This T cell receptor beta chain was retrieved from a study of blood T cell repertoires in COVID-19. Overall study: Whether acute or convalescent, the COVID-19 samples came from the United States, Italy and Spain. Sources were T cells, B-cell-depleted T cells, or PBMCs; the material itself was cDNA or gDNA.

This CDR3 has 10 amino acids. From germline, CDR1 is KGHSH and CDR2 LQKENI. V was clipped by 3 bases and J by 13 bases, with 4 bases between them. Authors' processing steps: Reference gene primer amplification gave estimated nucleated cell counts. Some clones are missing from TCRdb's copy, which holds only in-frame ones; the method was immunoSEQ multiplex PCR. V and J calls and clone size are as listed in that table; D and trimming were resolved from the DNA. The data hold about 220,000 clones, with 75% to 85% observed a single time. One Seattle source followed patients from active infection through their disease course.

This receptor was obtained from a woman aged 70-85 years with COVID-19, enrolled during active disease. The chain has TRBV18 and TRBJ1-6, with D hard to call. Sequencing was done on a sample of peripheral blood. The CDR3 DNA reads as TGTGCCAGCTCACCCTCCCCCCTCCACTTT. Translation: CASSPSPLHF.